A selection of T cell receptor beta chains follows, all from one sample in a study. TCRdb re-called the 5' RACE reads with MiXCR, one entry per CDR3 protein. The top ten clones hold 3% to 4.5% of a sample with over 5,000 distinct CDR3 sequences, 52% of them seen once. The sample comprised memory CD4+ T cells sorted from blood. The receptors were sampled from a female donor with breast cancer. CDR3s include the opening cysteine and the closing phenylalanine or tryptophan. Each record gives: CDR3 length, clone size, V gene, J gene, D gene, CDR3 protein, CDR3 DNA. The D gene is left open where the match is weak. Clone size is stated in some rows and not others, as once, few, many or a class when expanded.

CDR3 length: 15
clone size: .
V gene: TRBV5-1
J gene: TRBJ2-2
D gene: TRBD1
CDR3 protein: CASSLAGQGTGELFF
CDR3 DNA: TGCGCCAGCAGCTTGGCAGGACAGGGTACCGGGGAGCTGTTTTTT

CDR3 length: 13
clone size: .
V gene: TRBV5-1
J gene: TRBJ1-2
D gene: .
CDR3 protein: CASSLDTHYGYTF
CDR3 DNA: TGCGCCAGCAGCTTGGACACCCACTATGGCTACACCTTC

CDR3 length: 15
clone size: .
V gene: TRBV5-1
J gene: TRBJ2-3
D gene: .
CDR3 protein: CASSPNLGVPDTQYF
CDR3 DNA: TGCGCCAGCAGCCCTAATCTTGGTGTGCCGGATACGCAGTATTTT

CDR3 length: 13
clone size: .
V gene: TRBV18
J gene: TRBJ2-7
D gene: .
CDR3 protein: CASSPGTDYEQYF
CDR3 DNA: TGTGCCAGCTCACCCGGGACGGACTACGAGCAGTACTTC

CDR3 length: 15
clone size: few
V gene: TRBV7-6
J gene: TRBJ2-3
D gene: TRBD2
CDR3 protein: CASSLAGASTDTQYF
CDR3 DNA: TGTGCCAGCAGTCTAGCGGGGGCTAGCACAGATACGCAGTATTTT

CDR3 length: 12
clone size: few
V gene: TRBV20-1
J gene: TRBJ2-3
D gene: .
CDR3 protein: CSARDKGDTQYF
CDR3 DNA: TGCAGTGCTAGAGACAAAGGAGATACGCAGTATTTT

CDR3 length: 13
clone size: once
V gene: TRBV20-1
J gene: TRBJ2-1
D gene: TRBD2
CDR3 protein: CSAVREPYNEQFF
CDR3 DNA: TGCAGTGCAGTGCGGGAGCCCTACAATGAGCAGTTCTTC

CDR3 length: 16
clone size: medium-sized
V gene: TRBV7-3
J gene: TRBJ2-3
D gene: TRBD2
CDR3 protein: CASSLKMASGEDTQYF
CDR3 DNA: TGTGCCAGCAGCTTAAAGATGGCTAGCGGGGAAGATACGCAGTATTTT

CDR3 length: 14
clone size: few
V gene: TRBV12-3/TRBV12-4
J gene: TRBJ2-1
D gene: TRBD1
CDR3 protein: CASRPGTVYSEQFF
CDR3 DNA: TGTGCCAGCAGGCCCGGGACAGTTTACAGTGAGCAGTTCTTC

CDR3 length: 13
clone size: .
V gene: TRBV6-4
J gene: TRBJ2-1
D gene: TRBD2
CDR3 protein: CASSEFTSGEQFF
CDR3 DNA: TGTGCCAGCAGTGAGTTTACTAGCGGGGAGCAGTTCTTC

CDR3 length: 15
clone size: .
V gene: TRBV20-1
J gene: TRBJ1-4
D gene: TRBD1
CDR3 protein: CSARDPTGVDEKLGF
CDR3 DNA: TGCAGTGCTAGAGATCCGACAGGGGTTGATGAAAAACTGGGTTTT

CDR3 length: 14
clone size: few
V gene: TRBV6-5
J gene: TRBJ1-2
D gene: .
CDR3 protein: CASSYGGGGYGYTF
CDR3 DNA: TGTGCCAGCAGTTACGGGGGTGGAGGCTATGGCTACACCTTC

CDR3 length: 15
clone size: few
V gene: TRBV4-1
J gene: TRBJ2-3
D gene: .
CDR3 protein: CASSQGWVSPDTQYF
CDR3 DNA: TGCGCCAGCAGCCAAGGATGGGTTTCCCCAGATACGCAGTATTTT

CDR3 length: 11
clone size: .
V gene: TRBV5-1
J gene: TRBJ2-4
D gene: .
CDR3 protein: CASSLGNIQYF
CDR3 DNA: TGCGCCAGCAGTCTTGGGAACATTCAGTACTTC

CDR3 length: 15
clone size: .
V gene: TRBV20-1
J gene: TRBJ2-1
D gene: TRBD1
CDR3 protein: CSASDPAGGYNEQFF
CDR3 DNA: TGCAGTGCTAGTGATCCGGCAGGGGGATACAATGAGCAGTTCTTC

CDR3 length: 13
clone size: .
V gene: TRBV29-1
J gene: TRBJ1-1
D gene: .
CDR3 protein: CSVDGNGDTVAFF
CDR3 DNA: TGCAGCGTTGATGGAAATGGGGACACTGTAGCTTTCTTT

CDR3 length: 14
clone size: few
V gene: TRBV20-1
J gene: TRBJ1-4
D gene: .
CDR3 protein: CSAMDLNDGEKLFF
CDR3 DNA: TGCAGTGCTATGGACCTAAATGATGGTGAAAAACTGTTTTTT

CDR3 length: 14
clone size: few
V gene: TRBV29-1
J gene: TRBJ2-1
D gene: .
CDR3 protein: CSVASGNYNNEQFF
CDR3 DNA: TGCAGCGTAGCCTCAGGTAACTACAACAATGAGCAGTTCTTC

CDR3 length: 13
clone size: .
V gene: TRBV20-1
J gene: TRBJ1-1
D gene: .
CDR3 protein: CSARQDIYTGAFF
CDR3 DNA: TGCAGTGCTAGACAAGACATTTACACTGGAGCTTTCTTT

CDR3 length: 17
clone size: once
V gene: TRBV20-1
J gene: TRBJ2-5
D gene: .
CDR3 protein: CSAWGFGGARGQETQYF
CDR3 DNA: TGCAGTGCTTGGGGATTTGGCGGGGCAAGAGGCCAAGAGACCCAGTACTTC

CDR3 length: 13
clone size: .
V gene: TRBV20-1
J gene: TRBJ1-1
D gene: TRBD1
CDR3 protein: CSANRDRNTEAFF
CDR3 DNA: TGCAGTGCTAACCGGGACAGAAACACTGAAGCTTTCTTT

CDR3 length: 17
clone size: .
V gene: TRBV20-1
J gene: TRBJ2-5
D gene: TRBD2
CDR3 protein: CSAFPGLAGGSQETQYF
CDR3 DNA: TGCAGTGCTTTCCCCGGTCTAGCGGGAGGATCCCAAGAGACCCAGTACTTC

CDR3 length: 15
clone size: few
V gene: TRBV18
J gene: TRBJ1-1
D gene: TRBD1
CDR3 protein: CASSPRTGVDTEAFF
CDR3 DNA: TGTGCCAGCTCACCACGGACAGGCGTGGACACTGAAGCTTTCTTT

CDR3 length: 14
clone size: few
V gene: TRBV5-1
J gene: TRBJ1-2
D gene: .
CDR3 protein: CASSPTARVDGYTF
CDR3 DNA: TGCGCCAGCAGCCCCACCGCTCGGGTTGATGGCTACACCTTC

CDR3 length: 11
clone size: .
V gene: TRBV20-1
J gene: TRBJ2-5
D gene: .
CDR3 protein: CSAWPRETQYF
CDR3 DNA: TGCAGTGCATGGCCACGAGAGACCCAGTACTTC

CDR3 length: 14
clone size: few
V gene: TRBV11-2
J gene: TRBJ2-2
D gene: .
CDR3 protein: CASERGAPTGELFF
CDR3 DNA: TGTGCCAGCGAGAGGGGGGCGCCTACCGGGGAGCTGTTTTTT

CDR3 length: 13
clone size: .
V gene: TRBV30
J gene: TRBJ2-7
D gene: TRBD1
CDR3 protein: CAWSGDRANEQYF
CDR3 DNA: TGTGCCTGGAGTGGGGACAGGGCTAACGAGCAGTACTTC

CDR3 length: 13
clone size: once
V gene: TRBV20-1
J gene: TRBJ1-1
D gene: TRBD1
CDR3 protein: CSAGQVGNAEAFF
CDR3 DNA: TGCAGTGCTGGACAGGTTGGAAACGCTGAAGCTTTCTTT

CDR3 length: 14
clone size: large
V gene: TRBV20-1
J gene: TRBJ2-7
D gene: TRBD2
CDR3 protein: CSARTSGRHYEQYF
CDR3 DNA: TGCAGTGCACGGACTAGCGGGAGACACTACGAGCAGTACTTC

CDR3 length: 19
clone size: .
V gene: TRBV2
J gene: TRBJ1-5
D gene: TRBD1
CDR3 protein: CASRAFRTGLEYSNQPQHF
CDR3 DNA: TGTGCCAGCAGAGCCTTTAGGACAGGGTTGGAGTACAGCAATCAGCCCCAGCATTTT

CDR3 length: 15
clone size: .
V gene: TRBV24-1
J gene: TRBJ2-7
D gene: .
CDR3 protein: CATSDSRIGAYEQYF
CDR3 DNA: TGTGCCACCAGTGATTCGAGGATAGGGGCCTACGAGCAGTACTTC

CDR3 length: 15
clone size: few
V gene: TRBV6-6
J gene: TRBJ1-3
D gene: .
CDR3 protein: CASSLGGMTGNTIYF
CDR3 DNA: TGTGCCAGCAGCTTAGGGGGTATGACTGGAAACACCATATATTTT

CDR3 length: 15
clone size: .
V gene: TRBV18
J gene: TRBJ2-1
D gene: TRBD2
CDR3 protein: CASSRREISYNEQFF
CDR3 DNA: TGTGCCAGCTCACGGCGGGAGATCTCCTACAATGAGCAGTTCTTC